A selection of T cell receptor beta chains follows, all from one sample in a study of tumor-infiltrating lymphocytes in primary liver carcinoma. Each CDR3 protein is one row after TCRdb ran MiXCR on the multiplex PCR reads. The sample has approximately 23,000 distinct CDR3 sequences; 75% to 85% are singletons. The sequenced sample consisted of liver tumor tissue from sampling region 2. The receptors derive from a woman in her 30s with primary liver carcinoma and hepatitis B virus infection. Each CDR3 is given with its conserved first and last residue. Each record gives: D gene, V gene, J gene, clone size, CDR3 protein, CDR3 DNA. The D gene is left open where the match is weak. Clone size is given for some rows only: seen once, a few or many times, or a class if the clone is expanded.

NA	TRBV7-2	TRBJ2-7	NA	CASSLALVVAGYEQYF	TGTGCCAGCAGCTTAGCGCTGGTAGTGGCGGGCTACGAGCAGTACTTC
TRBD2	TRBV10-3	TRBJ2-1	NA	CAISEPLAGEEYNEQFF	TGTGCCATCAGTGAGCCTTTAGCGGGAGAAGAGTATAATGAGCAGTTCTTC
TRBD1	TRBV6-5	TRBJ2-2	NA	CASTPLTGFTGELFF	TGTGCCAGCACTCCGCTGACAGGGTTCACCGGGGAGTTGTTTTTT
TRBD2	TRBV6-5	TRBJ2-7	NA	CASSFTGTNGSSYEQYF	TGTGCCAGCAGCTTCACCGGGACTAACGGGAGCTCCTACGAGCAGTATTTC
NA	TRBV11-2	TRBJ1-1	NA	CASSTRDGGRKRWSNTEAFF	TGTGCCAGCAGCACTCGGGATGGGGGGCGCAAGAGGTGGAGTAACACTGAAGCTTTCTTT
NA	TRBV4-3	TRBJ2-6	once	CASSQESSEMGSGANSLTF	TGCGCCAGCAGCCAAGAGAGTAGCGAGATGGGCTCTGGGGCCAACAGCCTGACTTTC
TRBD2	TRBV12-5	TRBJ2-1	NA	CANGAGTTLMDEQFF	TGTGCTAATGGGGCCGGGACTACCCTTATGGATGAGCAGTTTTTC
NA	TRBV6-1	TRBJ1-1	NA	CASSEFRFYGSEAFF	TGTGCCAGCAGTGAATTTAGGTTTTACGGTTCTGAAGCTTTCTTT
TRBD1	TRBV11-2	TRBJ1-1	few	CAGSARDRGRKRWSNTEAFF	TGTGCCGGTAGCGCTCGGGACAGGGGTCGCAAGAGGTGGAGTAACACTGAAGCTTTCTTT
TRBD2	TRBV11-2	TRBJ2-3	NA	CASSSGCGGTDTQYF	TGTGCCAGCAGCTCAGGATGCGGGGGGACAGATACGCAGTATTTT
NA	TRBV11-2	TRBJ2-2	NA	CASSPPQGPTRELFF	TGTGCCAGCAGCCCTCCGCAAGGACCGACCAGGGAGCTGTTTTTT
NA	TRBV4-2	TRBJ1-2	NA	CASSQVSLGQRTYGYTF	TGTGCCAGCAGCCAAGTCTCACTTGGCCAACGAACCTATGGCTACACCTTC
NA	TRBV5-6	TRBJ2-2	NA	CSSSLAPLVTGELFF	TGTTCCAGCAGCCTGGCACCCTTAGTCACCGGGGAGCTGTTTTTC
NA	TRBV6-5	TRBJ2-2	medium-sized	CASRRTQSGLGSDAYTGELFF	TGTGCCAGCAGGCGTACTCAAAGTGGCCTCGGGAGCGATGCCTACACCGGGGAGCTGTTTTTT
TRBD2	TRBV29-1	TRBJ2-1	NA	CSVSRPAALAGGGNEQFF	TGCAGCGTTTCAAGACCGGCTGCCCTAGCGGGAGGCGGGAATGAGCAGTTCTTC
NA	TRBV11-1	TRBJ2-7	NA	CVCSLTTASYEQYF	TGTGTCTGCAGCTTAACGACGGCCTCATACGAGCAGTACTTC
NA	TRBV6-1	TRBJ2-2	once	CASSETLPGGATNTVELFF	TGTGCCAGTAGTGAAACCCTTCCCGGGGGCGCCACGAACACCGTGGAGCTGTTTTTT
NA	TRBV4-3	TRBJ2-7	medium-sized	CASSQDIHSLPYEQYF	TGCGCCAGCAGCCAAGATATACACAGTCTCCCCTACGAGCAGTACTTC
NA	TRBV4-3	TRBJ2-2	NA	CAISQGAGTLIGELFF	TGCGCCATCAGCCAAGGGGCTGGGACCCTCATCGGGGAGCTGTTTTTT
NA	TRBV12-3/TRBV12-4	TRBJ2-3	NA	CANSFPLPSTDTHYF	TGTGCCAACAGTTTTCCCCTTCCTAGCACAGATACGCACTATTTT
NA	TRBV11-2	TRBJ2-5	NA	CASSPSTKEAQYF	TGTGCCAGCAGCCCATCCACTAAAGAGGCCCAGTATTTC
TRBD2	TRBV4-1	TRBJ2-3	NA	CASIQDLITSGRVDTQYF	TGCGCCAGCATCCAAGACCTTATTACTAGTGGGAGGGTGGATACACAGTATTTT
TRBD1	TRBV6-2/TRBV6-3	TRBJ1-5	NA	CAIGYRGNKPQHF	TGTGCCATCGGCTACAGGGGCAATAAGCCTCAGCATTTT
NA	TRBV6-6	TRBJ2-3	NA	CTSSYQTGPRRTDTQYF	TGTACCAGTAGTTACCAGACCGGACCTCGGCGCACAGATACGCAGTATTTT
NA	TRBV7-9	TRBJ2-7	NA	CANSLIPNEQYF	TGTGCCAACAGCTTAATTCCCAACGAGCAGTACTTC
NA	TRBV11-2	TRBJ1-4	NA	CASSLLQVSTNERLFF	TGTGCCAGCAGCTTGCTTCAGGTATCAACTAATGAAAGACTGTTTTTT
NA	TRBV11-2	TRBJ2-3	NA	CASNSGSGRADTQCF	TGTGCCAGCAACTCAGGAAGCGGTAGGGCAGATACGCAGTGTTTT
NA	TRBV6-2/TRBV6-3	TRBJ1-1	medium-sized	CASSYGGAQNTEAFF	TGTGCCAGCAGTTACGGGGGGGCGCAAAACACTGAAGCTTTCTTT
NA	TRBV11-2	TRBJ2-1	NA	CASCLGSYNEQFF	TGTGCCAGCTGCTTAGGCTCCTATAATGAGCAGTTCTTC
TRBD1	TRBV28	TRBJ2-5	NA	CASSLSRTGTKGTQYF	TGTGCCAGCAGTTTATCCAGGACAGGGACAAAAGGGACCCAGTACTTC
TRBD1	TRBV29-1	TRBJ1-1	NA	CNVETGGSEAFF	TGCAACGTCGAGACAGGGGGCTCTGAAGCTTTCTTT
NA	TRBV7-9	TRBJ2-7	once	CTSSLALSRNEQYF	TGTACCAGCAGCTTAGCGCTGTCGAGGAACGAGCAGTACTTC
TRBD1	TRBV6-5	TRBJ2-2	NA	CASSPRTGSTGDLLF	TGTGCCAGCAGTCCGCGGACAGGGTCCACCGGGGATCTGCTTTTT
NA	TRBV5-5	TRBJ1-4	NA	CVSSLSLGGRAATNEKLFF	TGTGTCAGCAGCTTGAGCTTAGGCGGACGGGCTGCAACTAATGAAAAACTGTTTTTT
NA	TRBV5-4	TRBJ1-6	medium-sized	CASSPRAGDNSPLHF	TGTGCCAGCAGCCCAAGGGCGGGGGATAATTCACCCCTCCACTTT
NA	TRBV11-2	TRBJ1-5	NA	CASYLEPSPFQPQHF	TGTGCGAGCTACTTAGAGCCCTCCCCGTTTCAGCCCCAGCATTTT
NA	TRBV29-1	TRBJ2-7	once	CSVEQGSVPLRDF	TGCAGTGTTGAACAGGGGTCCGTTCCCCTACGGGACTTT
NA	TRBV7-9	TRBJ2-7	NA	CASSLISNEQYF	TGTGCCAGTAGCTTAATTTCCAACGAGCAGTACTTC
NA	TRBV5-4	TRBJ2-3	NA	CASKNGGGTQYF	TGTGCCAGCAAAAATGGGGGAGGTACGCAGTATTTT
NA	TRBV6-1	TRBJ1-5	NA	CASSEQGSVHSQPYHF	TGTGCCAGCAGTGAACAGGGGAGCGTCCACAGTCAGCCCTACCATTTT
NA	TRBV11-3	TRBJ2-1	NA	CASSRLAGGGYKQFF	TGTGCCAGCAGCCGACTGGCGGGTGGAGGATATAAGCAGTTCTTC
TRBD2	TRBV25-1	TRBJ2-2	many	CASSEGLAGLTGELFF	TGTGCCAGCAGTGAGGGACTAGCGGGACTGACCGGGGAGCTGTTTTTT
NA	TRBV11-2	TRBJ2-1	NA	CASSLVGGTPVDEQFF	TGTGCCAGCAGCTTAGTTGGCGGGACGCCAGTCGATGAGCAGTTCTTC
TRBD2	TRBV12-3/TRBV12-4	TRBJ2-7	medium-sized	CASSLGASGSPLSF	TGTGCCAGCAGTTTAGGAGCTAGCGGGAGCCCGCTATCGTTC
NA	TRBV19	TRBJ2-6	NA	CASSIQESGTNVLTF	TGTGCCAGTAGTATTCAGGAATCTGGGACCAACGTCCTGACTTTC
NA	TRBV5-1	TRBJ2-7	NA	CASSLRGTDEWYF	TGCGCCAGCAGCCTTAGGGGGACTGACGAGTGGTACTTC
TRBD2	TRBV29-1	TRBJ2-7	NA	CSVRGSGDEQYF	TGCAGCGTCCGGGGGAGCGGGGACGAGCAGTACTTC
TRBD1	TRBV7-9	TRBJ2-2	many	CASSFTGGTGELFF	TGTGCCAGCAGCTTTACAGGGGGCACCGGGGAGCTGTTTTTT
TRBD1	TRBV4-2	TRBJ2-7	NA	CASSQEHLGQGGPCEQYF	TGTGCCAGCAGTCAAGAACACCTAGGACAGGGGGGACCGTGCGAGCAGTACTTC
NA	TRBV11-2	TRBJ2-5	once	CACSPRQIETQYF	TGTGCCTGCAGCCCTAGGCAGATAGAGACTCAGTACTTC